This T cell receptor (beta chain) was documented in a study of identical twins. The germline V gene has CDR1 DFQATT and CDR2 SNEGSKA (reference sequence). V trimming: 5 bases; J trimming: 9 bases; junction bases outside the gene matches: 11. This CDR3 has 14 residues. Study findings and constraints: Cross-sectional statistics, not tracking of the same donors, supported the conclusions.

On this clonotype itself: The antigen remains unidentified.

TCRdb processed the 5' RACE reads anew with MiXCR; each CDR3 protein has one entry. The repertoire holds 1.5 million to 2 million distinct CDR3 sequences, with under 35% as singletons. The receptor was isolated from a newborn girl in good health. This chain joins TRBV20-1 and TRBJ2-3; 10 nucleotides line up with TRBD2. The material sequenced was cord blood. This chain's CDR3 is CSALPSGGSRTQYF. DNA of the CDR3: TGCAGTGCTTTGCCTAGCGGGGGCTCCCGGACGCAGTATTTT.